The next 24 T cell receptor beta chains were all read from a single sample in a study of beta chain features in type 1 diabetes. The investigators reverse transcribed all of the isolated RNA, so they sequenced expressed TCRB transcripts. Sequencing was performed with immunoSEQ multiplex PCR; in TCRdb, only in-frame clones are kept and a portion is missing. Of 400,000 to 600,000 clones in the sample, around 28% are singletons; the top ten hold around 0.065%. The sample comprised naive CD4+ T cells from blood. These receptors originate from a man younger than 35 in good health.

This clone was counted between two and nine times. The chain combines TRBV7-2 with TRBJ2-4, with D maybe TRBD1 (5 bases). The germline V gene encodes CDR1 SGHTA and CDR2 FQGNSA. V shed 2 bases and J shed 9 bases, with 11 bases lying between them. There are 13 residues in the CDR3. CDR3 in amino acids: CASSLYRTGIQYF. CDR3 in DNA: TGTGCCAGCAGCTTATACAGGACCGGCATTCAGTACTTC.

This clone turned up a few times. The rearrangement links TRBV2 to TRBJ2-1, with D hard to call. Germline-derived CDR1 and CDR2 are SNHLY and FYNNEI. V was pared by 4 bases and J by 5 bases, with 9 bases between. The CDR3 length is 13 residues. The CDR3 spells CASSVIRNNEQFF. For the CDR3, the DNA is TGTGCCAGCAGTGTAATCCGTAACAATGAGCAGTTCTTC.

This clone has only a few counts. The chain couples TRBV5-1 to TRBJ2-1; possibly TRBD2 for D (6 bases). CDR1 is SGHRS and CDR2 is YFSETQ in the germline V gene. The V gene lost 0 bases and the J gene lost 4 bases, with 11 bases spanning the gap. The CDR3 extends over 15 amino acids. The CDR3 region is CASSLVEGPYNEQFF. Here the CDR3 DNA reads TGCGCCAGCAGCTTGGTGGAGGGCCCTTACAATGAGCAGTTCTTC.

This clone was seen a few times. V and J are TRBV15 and TRBJ2-2; D remains ambiguous. Trimming pared 0 bases from V and 4 bases from J, leaving 6 bases between. There are 14 residues in the CDR3. Germline values: CDR1 LNHNV, CDR2 YYDKDF (reference sequence). The CDR3 DNA is TGTGCCACCAGCAGAGATGAAGCCACCGGGGAGCTGTTTTTT. Protein sequence: CATSRDEATGELFF.

V is TRBV9 and J is TRBJ2-5; D gene unclear. There are 14 residues in the CDR3. CDR1 is SGDLS and CDR2 is YYNGEE in the germline V gene. V gave up 0 bases and J gave up 1 base, with 7 bases separating them. The CDR3 loop reads CASSVGLIQETQYF. CDR3 nucleotides: TGTGCCAGCAGCGTAGGACTCATCCAAGAGACCCAGTACTTC.

This clone showed up just a few times. The chain employs TRBV20-1 and TRBJ2-7; D not resolved. In germline, CDR1 is DFQATT, CDR2 SNEGSKA (reference sequence). Trimming took off 3 bases at V and 4 bases at J, with 7 bases between the two ends. The CDR3 has 11 amino acids. CDR3 sequence (DNA): TGCAGTGCTAGTAACCAGTACGAGCAGTACTTC. This codes for CSASNQYEQYF.

This rearrangement joins TRBV25-1 to TRBJ1-1; 7 bases are shared with TRBD1. The CDR3 extends over 14 amino acids. CDR1 is MGHDK, CDR2 SYGVNS, per germline. The trim removed 1 base at V and 8 bases at J, leaving 7 bases unmatched. The CDR3: CASSELGGAAEAFF. CDR3 bases: TGTGCCAGCAGTGAATTAGGGGGCGCCGCGGAAGCTTTCTTT.

The chain links TRBV5-1 to TRBJ1-4; D is unclear. The CDR3 is 15 residues long. Trimming took off 4 bases at V and 0 bases at J, with 10 bases between the two ends. Germline CDR1 and CDR2: SGHRS and YFSETQ. The CDR3 bases are TGCGCCAGCAGCGCGGGCCTGGCAACTAATGAAAAACTGTTTTTT. Protein: CASSAGLATNEKLFF.

This clone showed up just a few times. The genes are TRBV5-4 and TRBJ2-2; D is undetermined. Trimming stripped 1 base from V and 3 bases from J, with 10 bases between. The length of the CDR3 is 15 residues. Germline V CDR1 and CDR2: SGHNT, YYREEE (reference sequence). Written as DNA, the CDR3 is TGTGCCAGCAGCTTGTCCCGGGTAGACACCGGGGAGCTGTTTTTT. Translated: CASSLSRVDTGELFF.

The table lists this clone with a few counts. This chain uses TRBV19 with TRBJ2-2; the match to TRBD1 covers 8 bases. The trim removed 4 bases at V and 4 bases at J, leaving 5 bases unmatched. In germline, CDR1 is LNHDA, CDR2 SQIVND (reference sequence). The length of the CDR3 is 15 residues. CDR3 coding DNA: TGTGCCAGTAGTACTCGGACAGGGAGCACCGGGGAGCTGTTTTTT. Translating gives CASSTRTGSTGELFF.

The chain uses TRBV30 and TRBJ2-7; 10 bases are shared with TRBD2. Per the germline V gene, CDR1 is GTSNPN and CDR2 is SVGIG (reference sequence). The CDR3 has 15 amino acids. The ends lost 3 bases at V and 5 bases at J; junction bases unmatched: 10. Here the CDR3 reads CAWRGSSGRRNEQYF. In DNA, the CDR3 is TGTGCCTGGAGGGGCAGTAGCGGGAGGAGGAACGAGCAGTACTTC.

V is TRBV9 and J is TRBJ1-2, with a weak D call TRBD1 (6 bases). V was trimmed by 2 bases and J by 10 bases, leaving 18 bases between them. This CDR3 has 14 residues. CDR1 SGDLS and CDR2 YYNGEE come from the germline V gene. CDR3 sequence reads: CASSVDRYTIDYTF. DNA of the CDR3: TGTGCCAGCAGCGTGGACAGATATACGATAGACTACACCTTC. Using reference TRBV9 and TRBJ1-2 for the parts outside the CDR3, the full variable domain is DSGVTQTPKHLITATGQRVTLRCSPRSGDLSVYWYQQSLDQGLQFLIQYYNGEERAKGNILERFSAQQFPDLHSELNLSSLELGDSALYFCASSVDRYTIDYTFGSGTRLTVV.

This clone was seen a few times. The rearrangement links TRBV18 to TRBJ2-6; the D is unclear. The CDR3 has 13 residues. Germline assignment: CDR1 KGHSH and CDR2 LQKENI. V was pared by 5 bases and J by 4 bases, with 6 bases between. CDR3: CASSASGANVLTF. As DNA, the CDR3 is TGTGCCAGCTCAGCCTCCGGGGCCAACGTCCTGACTTTC.

This clone was counted only a few times. This chain uses TRBV29-1 with TRBJ2-7, with D possibly being TRBD1 (5 bases). The germline V and J ends were trimmed by 3 bases and 2 bases, with 11 bases remaining between them. Germline V gene data show CDR1 as SQVTM and CDR2 as ANQGSEA. The CDR3 totals 13 residues. The CDR3 protein is CSVEDIDPYEQYF. DNA of the CDR3: TGCAGCGTTGAGGACATCGACCCCTACGAGCAGTACTTC.

V and J are TRBV5-1 and TRBJ2-3; 15 bases match TRBD2. The CDR3 is made up of 18 amino acids. With 3 bases clipped from V and 1 base from J, the junction kept 6 bases outside the gene matches. Germline V CDR1 and CDR2: SGHRS, YFSETQ. The DNA of the CDR3 is TGCGCCAGCAGCTCTGGGGGACTAGCGGGAGGAGGCACAGATACGCAGTATTTT. It is translated as CASSSGGLAGGGTDTQYF.

This rearrangement joins TRBV25-1 to TRBJ2-7; 11 bases are shared with TRBD2. V shed 6 bases and J 5 bases; nucleotides not matched to a gene: 6. Germline-derived CDR1 and CDR2 are MGHDK and SYGVNS. The CDR3 is 14 amino acids. The CDR3 region is CASRASGRPNEQYF. The CDR3 nucleotides are TGTGCCAGCAGGGCTAGCGGGAGGCCCAACGAGCAGTACTTC.

This clone was counted between two and nine times. The chain is built from TRBV25-1 and TRBJ2-7, with unresolved D. The germline V and J ends were trimmed by 6 bases and 3 bases, with 12 bases remaining between them. CDR3 size: 13 residues. The germline V gene has CDR1 MGHDK and CDR2 SYGVNS. This CDR3 reads CASSPRAYYEQYF. CDR3 DNA: TGTGCCAGCAGCCCTAGGGCCTACTACGAGCAGTACTTC.

The chain combines TRBV7-2 with TRBJ2-5; 11 bases agree with TRBD2. The CDR3 spans 14 residues. With V trimmed by 4 bases and J by 7 bases, 5 bases remained unmatched. Germline CDR1 reads SGHTA; CDR2 reads FQGNSA. CDR3 DNA sequence: TGTGCCAGCAGCTCAATTGGGACTAGCGGGACCCAGTACTTC. Translation gives CASSSIGTSGTQYF.

V gene TRBV29-1 combines with J gene TRBJ2-3; D gene uncertain. Germline V CDR1 and CDR2: SQVTM, ANQGSEA. Trimming removed 6 bases from V and 2 bases from J, with 15 bases in between. CDR3 length: 14 amino acids. CDR3 region: CSVWKVKNTDTQYF. For the CDR3, the DNA is TGCAGCGTATGGAAGGTAAAGAACACAGATACGCAGTATTTT.

V gene TRBV7-3 combines with J gene TRBJ2-5, with 9 positions matching TRBD2. Germline V gene sequence: CDR1 SGHTA, CDR2 FQGTGA. The CDR3 totals 15 residues. With 2 bases clipped from V and 1 base from J, the junction kept 2 bases outside the gene matches. CDR3 amino acids: CASSLLAGFQETQYF. The DNA for the CDR3 is TGTGCCAGCAGCTTACTAGCGGGATTCCAAGAGACCCAGTACTTC.

This clone was detected a few times. V gene TRBV30 combines with J gene TRBJ1-5; no clear D. Germline loops: CDR1 GTSNPN, CDR2 SVGIG (reference sequence). The CDR3 contains 14 residues. V was trimmed by 0 bases and J by 3 bases, leaving 9 bases between them. The CDR3 protein is CAWSVGRYNQPQHF. CDR3 sequence (DNA): TGTGCCTGGAGTGTAGGGCGGTACAATCAGCCCCAGCATTTT. Looking up the rest from reference TRBV30 and TRBJ1-5 gives the full variable domain: SQTIHQWPATLVQPVGSPLSLECTVEGTSNPNLYWYRQAAGRGLQLLFYSVGIGQISSEVPQNLSASRPQDRQFILSSKKLLLSDSGFYLCAWSVGRYNQPQHFGDGTRLSIL.

This clone was recorded a few times. The CDR3 region has the DNA TGCGCCAGCAGCTTGTCTGGCAGGGAGACAGATACGCAGTATTTT. Residues: CASSLSGRETDTQYF. The V and J genes are TRBV5-1 and TRBJ2-3, with D tentatively TRBD1 or TRBD2 (5 bases each). The germline CDR1 and CDR2 sequences are SGHRS and YFSETQ. CDR3 length equals 15 residues. V was trimmed by 1 base and J by 3 bases, leaving 12 bases between them.

The V gene is TRBV13, the J gene TRBJ2-6, with D possibly being TRBD1 (7 bases). This CDR3 is built from 19 residues. CDR1 is PRHDT and CDR2 is FYEKMQ in the germline V gene (reference sequence). The germline V and J ends were trimmed by 3 bases and 1 base, with 19 bases remaining between them. CDR3 coding DNA: TGTGCCAGCAGCTTGTTCGGGAGACAGGGAGCTTCTGGGGCCAACGTCCTGACTTTC. It encodes CASSLFGRQGASGANVLTF.

In this sample, this clone turned up a few times. Other DNA sequences in this sample translate to the same CDR3. The chain combines TRBV10-3 with TRBJ2-7; D unclear. The CDR3 covers 11 residues. Germline V gene lookup returns CDR1 ENHRY and CDR2 SYGVKD. With 4 bases removed from V and 6 bases from J, the gap between germline ends came to 7 bases. Here the CDR3 reads CAISAGGEQYF. CDR3 nucleotide sequence: TGTGCCATCAGTGCTGGTGGCGAGCAGTACTTC.